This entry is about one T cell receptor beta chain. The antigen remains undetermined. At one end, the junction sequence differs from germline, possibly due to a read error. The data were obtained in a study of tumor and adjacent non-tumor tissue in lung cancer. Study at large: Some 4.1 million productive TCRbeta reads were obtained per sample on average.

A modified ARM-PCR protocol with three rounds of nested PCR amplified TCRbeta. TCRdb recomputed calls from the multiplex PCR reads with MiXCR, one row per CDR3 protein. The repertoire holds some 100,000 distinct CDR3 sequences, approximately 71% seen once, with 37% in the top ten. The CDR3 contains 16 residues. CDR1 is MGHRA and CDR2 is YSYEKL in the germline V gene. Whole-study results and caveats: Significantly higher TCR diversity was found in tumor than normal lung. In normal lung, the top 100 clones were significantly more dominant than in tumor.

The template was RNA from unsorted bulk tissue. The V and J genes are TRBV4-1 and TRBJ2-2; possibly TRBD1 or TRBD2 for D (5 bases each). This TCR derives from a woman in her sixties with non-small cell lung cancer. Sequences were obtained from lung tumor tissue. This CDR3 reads CASSQEPGAITGKLFF. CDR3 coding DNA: TGCGCCAGCAGCCAAGAACCCGGGGCCATCACCGGGAAGCTGTTTTTT.